Listed here are 32 T cell receptor beta chains from one sample, sequenced in a study of T cell changes during pregnancy in multiple sclerosis (dated by TCRdb to about 2019). Libraries were prepared through the immunoSEQ multiplex PCR assay. The table was pulled from immuneACCESS by TCRdb, which kept in-frame rearrangements only. Such tables lose some clones; where checked, under half of the loss comes from unresolved V genes, and the rest has no known cause. The sample contains 55,000 to 75,000 clones, around 92% of them found a single time. The ten largest make up about 2.2% of the sample. The sequenced sample was peripheral blood, obtained in the third trimester of pregnancy. These receptors came from a female donor in good health, enrolled as a control in a pregnancy study.

This clone was picked up a small number of times. The chain has TRBV27 and TRBJ1-5, with no clear D. The V and J ends lost 5 bases and 3 bases respectively, with 8 bases between them. The CDR3 contains 13 residues. CDR1 MNHEY and CDR2 SMNVEV come from the germline V gene (reference sequence). The CDR3 is CASSGSTNQPQHF. The CDR3 DNA sequence: TGTGCCAGCAGTGGTAGCACCAATCAGCCCCAGCATTTT.

This chain uses TRBV7-9 with TRBJ2-7; D is perhaps TRBD1 (6 bases). Germline-derived CDR1 and CDR2 are SEHNR and FQNEAQ (reference sequence). V was clipped by 5 bases and J by 0 bases, with 17 bases between them. CDR3 length: 16 amino acids. CDR3 sequence reads: CASSLIYPGVSYEQYF. The DNA for the CDR3 is TGTGCCAGCAGCCTTATCTACCCAGGGGTCTCCTACGAGCAGTACTTC.

This sequence joins TRBV27 and TRBJ2-7; D remains unclear. Germline CDR1 and CDR2: MNHEY and SMNVEV (reference sequence). The CDR3 totals 12 residues. V was shortened by 5 bases and J by 0 bases, with 5 bases between the two germline ends. CDR3 loop: CASSLPSYEQYF. The DNA for the CDR3 is TGTGCCAGCAGTCTCCCCTCCTACGAGCAGTACTTC.

This clone has a handful of counts. The chain uses TRBV19 and TRBJ1-5, with 9 bases aligning to TRBD1. CDR1 LNHDA and CDR2 SQIVND come from the germline V gene (reference sequence). The CDR3 spans 16 residues. V lost 5 bases and J lost 2; bases outside the gene matches: 7. Here the CDR3 reads CASSQLGDRGNQPQHF. CDR3 in DNA: TGTGCCAGTAGTCAGTTGGGGGACAGGGGCAATCAGCCCCAGCATTTT.

The chain employs TRBV11-1 and TRBJ2-3; D unresolved. The germline V and J ends were trimmed by 3 bases and 5 bases, with 6 bases remaining between them. The CDR3 extends over 12 amino acids. Per the germline V gene, CDR1 is SGHAT and CDR2 is FQDESV (reference sequence). The CDR3 DNA sequence: TGTGCCAGCAGCTTGACTGGAGATACGCAGTATTTT. It specifies CASSLTGDTQYF.

CDR3 bases: TGTGCCAGCACCGACCGGGACATGTCTCGCGAGCAGTACTTC. This sequence encodes CASTDRDMSREQYF. The chain couples TRBV28 to TRBJ2-7, with a weak D call TRBD1 (6 bases). The CDR3 extends over 14 amino acids. CDR1 and CDR2 from the germline V gene are MDHEN and SYDVKM. V lost 7 bases and J lost 6, with 19 bases in between.

In DNA, the CDR3 is TGTGCCAGCAGCTTAGGCTCGGGCGGGCCAGGTGGGCCCCAGCATTTT. Its translation: CASSLGSGGPGGPQHF. The chain is built from TRBV7-9 and TRBJ1-5; D not resolved. V lost 1 base and J lost 9, with 19 bases in between. The CDR3 spans 16 residues. Germline-derived CDR1 and CDR2 are SEHNR and FQNEAQ (reference sequence).

This clone was seen only once. The chain recombines TRBV30 with TRBJ2-3; D possibly corresponds to TRBD2 (7 bases). The CDR3 extends over 17 amino acids. The V end lost 2 bases, the J end lost 3 bases, and 21 bases lay between the germline ends. The germline CDR1 and CDR2 sequences are GTSNPN and SVGIG (reference sequence). The CDR3 bases are TGTGCCTGGAGTCCCGGGTGGGGGGGCAATAGGACAGATACGCAGTATTTT. It translates to CAWSPGWGGNRTDTQYF.

The chain joins TRBV7-9 to TRBJ2-7; 12 nucleotides agree with TRBD2. V was pared by 4 bases and J by 4 bases, with 5 bases of the junction left unmatched. Germline CDR1 is SEHNR and CDR2 is FQNEAQ (reference sequence). The CDR3 is made up of 15 amino acids. In nucleotides, the CDR3 is TGTGCCAGCAGCTACCTAGCGGGGGGGCTTTACGAGCAGTACTTC. Translation gives CASSYLAGGLYEQYF. Combining the CDR3 with reference TRBV7-9 and TRBJ2-7 gives the whole variable domain DTGVSQNPRHKITKRGQNVTFRCDPISEHNRLYWYRQTLGQGPEFLTYFQNEAQLEKSRLLSDRFSAERPKGSFSTLEIQRTEQGDSAMYLCASSYLAGGLYEQYFGPGTRLTVT.

J is TRBJ1-5 and V is TRBV27, with 7 bases lining up with TRBD1. This CDR3 spans 15 amino acids. The germline V gene has CDR1 MNHEY and CDR2 SMNVEV (reference sequence). V lost 6 bases to trimming and J lost 9 bases; unmatched junction nucleotides: 14. The CDR3 coding sequence is TGTGCCAGCAGGGAGAAGGACAGGACCTTGGGGCCCCAGCATTTT. Its protein is CASREKDRTLGPQHF.

The chain employs TRBV18 and TRBJ2-1; maybe TRBD1 (6 bases). There are 14 residues in the CDR3. The V and J ends lost 6 bases and 2 bases respectively, with 11 bases between them. Per germline, CDR1 KGHSH and CDR2 LQKENI. The DNA of the CDR3 is TGTGCCAGCTCCCCTACAGGGACCTACAATGAGCAGTTCTTC. Translation gives CASSPTGTYNEQFF.

CDR3 sequence reads: CASSFNRRVEQYF. CDR3 sequence (DNA): TGTGCCAGCAGTTTCAACCGCAGGGTCGAGCAGTACTTC. The chain has TRBV28 and TRBJ2-7, with D maybe TRBD1 (5 bases). Trimming shortened V by 3 bases and J by 6 bases, and 12 bases separated the two germline ends. The CDR3 totals 13 residues. CDR1 is MDHEN and CDR2 is SYDVKM in the germline V gene.

The CDR3 nucleotides are TGTGCCAGCAGCCGCGGACAGGGATTCGGCTACACCTTC. As protein: CASSRGQGFGYTF. The chain combines TRBV6-5 with TRBJ1-2; 8 nucleotides match TRBD1. The CDR3 contains 13 residues. Germline lookup yields CDR1 MNHEY and CDR2 SVGAGI. V trimming: 6 bases; J trimming: 8 bases; junction bases outside the gene matches: 8.

The chain couples TRBV15 to TRBJ2-2, with 9 positions matching TRBD2. The CDR3 totals 16 residues. The V gene's germline CDR1 is LNHNV and CDR2 YYDKDF (reference sequence). V lost 0 bases and J lost 4; bases outside the gene matches: 3. As DNA, the CDR3 is TGTGCCACCAGCAGAGAGGCGGGAGGGGTCACCGGGGAGCTGTTTTTT. Encoded protein: CATSREAGGVTGELFF.

This clone was observed once. The same CDR3 can be traced to other DNA sequences in this sample. V is TRBV19 and J is TRBJ1-3; 7 bases agree with TRBD1. The trim removed 2 bases at V and 2 bases at J, leaving 0 bases unmatched. This CDR3 contains 14 residues. Germline CDR1 and CDR2: LNHDA and SQIVND (reference sequence). The CDR3 coding sequence is TGTGCCAGTAGTATAAGGGGGCCTGGAAACACCATATATTTT. Protein: CASSIRGPGNTIYF.

This clone was observed a handful of times. V gene TRBV11-2 combines with J gene TRBJ2-3, with D maybe TRBD2 (7 bases). With 3 bases removed from V and 5 bases from J, the gap between germline ends came to 18 bases. This CDR3 has 16 residues. Germline-derived CDR1 and CDR2 are SGHAT and FQNNGV. CDR3 DNA: TGTGCCAGCAGCTTGGAGAGGGGGGGGCCTGGAGATACGCAGTATTTT. Residues: CASSLERGGPGDTQYF. The complete variable domain, with remaining parts taken from reference TRBV11-2 and TRBJ2-3, reads EAGVAQSPRYKIIEKRQSVAFWCNPISGHATLYWYQQILGQGPKLLIQFQNNGVVDDSQLPKDRFSAERLKGVDSTLKIQPAKLEDSAVYLCASSLERGGPGDTQYFGPGTRLTVL.

The chain carries TRBV15 and TRBJ2-6; 7 nucleotides align to TRBD1. Trimming removed 8 bases from V and 1 base from J; junction bases left unmatched: 8. CDR3 length equals 16 residues. The germline gives CDR1 LNHNV, CDR2 YYDKDF (reference sequence). For the CDR3, the DNA is TGTGCCACCGACGGGACAGAAACATCTGGGGCCAACGTCCTGACTTTC. Translated: CATDGTETSGANVLTF.

The gene calls are TRBV5-6 and TRBJ2-7; 8 bases line up with TRBD2. This CDR3 has 13 amino acids. CDR1 is SGHDT and CDR2 is YYEEEE in the germline V gene. Losses at the gene ends were 5 bases for V and 6 bases for J; bases not matched to a gene: 7. The CDR3 bases are TGTGCCAGCAGTACCGGGACTAGTCCCGAGCAGTACTTC. Translating it yields CASSTGTSPEQYF.

V gene TRBV7-6 combines with J gene TRBJ1-4; the D is unclear. The CDR3 runs to 18 residues. Germline V gives CDR1 SGHVS, CDR2 FNYEAQ. The V gene lost 2 bases and the J gene lost 0 bases, with 16 bases spanning the gap. This CDR3 is CASSLPAGHSSTNEKLFF. In DNA form, the CDR3 reads TGTGCCAGCAGCTTACCTGCGGGTCACAGCTCAACTAATGAAAAACTGTTTTTT.

V is TRBV28 and J is TRBJ2-2; D might be TRBD1 (6 bases). V was shortened by 2 bases and J by 7 bases, with 17 bases between the two germline ends. Germline V CDR1 and CDR2: MDHEN, SYDVKM. This CDR3 spans 16 amino acids. The CDR3 protein is CASSLPQGSYGGELFF. The DNA of the CDR3 is TGTGCCAGCAGTTTACCCCAGGGGAGTTATGGCGGGGAGCTGTTTTTT.

The DNA for the CDR3 is TGTGCCAGCAGCCAGGAGCGGGGGGGCCCCTACGAGCAGTACTTC. As protein: CASSQERGGPYEQYF. The gene calls are TRBV4-2 and TRBJ2-7; the match to TRBD2 covers 10 bases. Germline CDR1 reads LGHNA; CDR2 reads YNFKEQ. The CDR3 is 15 amino acids. Losses at the gene ends were 3 bases for V and 2 bases for J; bases not matched to a gene: 4.

The rearrangement joins TRBV10-3 to TRBJ2-3, with TRBD2 as a possible D gene (6 bases). The CDR3 totals 16 residues. V lost 0 bases and J lost 2, with 12 bases in between. Germline values: CDR1 ENHRY, CDR2 SYGVKD. CDR3 in amino acids: CAISESFLAITDTQYF. CDR3 nucleotide sequence: TGTGCCATCAGTGAGTCTTTCCTAGCGATCACAGATACGCAGTATTTT.

The chain recombines TRBV9 with TRBJ2-7, with 15 bases matching TRBD2. The germline gives CDR1 SGDLS, CDR2 YYNGEE. Trimming removed 3 bases from V and 2 bases from J; junction bases left unmatched: 3. This CDR3 comprises 16 residues. The CDR3 spells CASSGTSGGAPYEQYF. The CDR3 DNA sequence: TGTGCCAGCAGCGGGACTAGCGGGGGGGCCCCCTACGAGCAGTACTTC. The variable domain in full, completed from reference TRBV9 and TRBJ2-7, reads DSGVTQTPKHLITATGQRVTLRCSPRSGDLSVYWYQQSLDQGLQFLIQYYNGEERAKGNILERFSAQQFPDLHSELNLSSLELGDSALYFCASSGTSGGAPYEQYFGPGTRLTVT.

This clone came up once. The chain uses TRBV27 and TRBJ1-1; TRBD1 is a possible D gene (5 bases). V was shortened by 4 bases and J by 1 base, with 10 bases between the two germline ends. CDR1 is MNHEY and CDR2 is SMNVEV in the germline V gene (reference sequence). This CDR3 has 14 amino acids. The CDR3: CASSSAGWNTEAFF. Here the CDR3 DNA reads TGTGCCAGCAGTTCCGCAGGGTGGAACACTGAAGCTTTCTTT.

This clone has just one count. The gene calls are TRBV9 and TRBJ2-7; a weak D match, TRBD2 (5 bases). Germline loops: CDR1 SGDLS, CDR2 YYNGEE. Trimming removed 2 bases at V and 0 bases at J, with 9 bases between. CDR3 size: 14 residues. CDR3 protein: CASSVAGYSYEQYF. CDR3 DNA: TGTGCCAGCAGCGTGGCGGGCTACTCCTACGAGCAGTACTTC.

The rearrangement joins TRBV5-1 to TRBJ2-7, with 11 bases matching TRBD2. Germline trimming cut 7 bases from V and 4 bases from J; bases unmatched to any gene: 10. Germline-derived CDR1 and CDR2 are SGHRS and YFSETQ. The CDR3 covers 15 residues. The CDR3 coding sequence is TGCGCCAGCGGACCCACTAGCGGGAGTCATTACGAGCAGTACTTC. Residues: CASGPTSGSHYEQYF. The full variable domain, rest sourced from reference TRBV5-1 and TRBJ2-7, is KAGVTQTPRYLIKTRGQQVTLSCSPISGHRSVSWYQQTPGQGLQFLFEYFSETQRNKGNFPGRFSGRQFSNSRSEMNVSTLELGDSALYLCASGPTSGSHYEQYFGPGTRLTVT.

V is TRBV15 and J is TRBJ1-5; perhaps TRBD1 as D (6 bases). CDR1 is LNHNV and CDR2 is YYDKDF in the germline V gene (reference sequence). The CDR3 loop spans 15 amino acids. Trimming left V 5 bases short and J 4 bases short, with 15 bases between. CDR3 sequence (DNA): TGTGCCACCAGCGGTGGGACATTGACGAATCAGCCCCAGCATTTT. Translating gives CATSGGTLTNQPQHF.

The chain links TRBV2 to TRBJ2-2; D may be TRBD2 (6 bases). The V and J ends lost 3 bases and 3 bases respectively, with 11 bases between them. Germline CDR1 SNHLY, CDR2 FYNNEI. The CDR3 consists of 15 residues. The CDR3 sequence is CASSDKRRDTGELFF. In DNA, the CDR3 is TGTGCCAGCAGTGATAAAAGGAGGGACACCGGGGAGCTGTTTTTT.

The J gene is TRBJ1-6, the V gene TRBV4-1; D is uncertain. This CDR3 region has 16 residues. Germline lookup yields CDR1 MGHRA and CDR2 YSYEKL. Trimming removed 5 bases from V and 0 bases from J, with 11 bases in between. The CDR3 is CASSDLPGSYNSPLHF. CDR3 DNA: TGCGCCAGCAGCGACCTCCCGGGCTCCTATAATTCACCCCTCCACTTT.

The chain is built from TRBV5-1 and TRBJ2-1, with 9 bases lining up with TRBD2. CDR1 is SGHRS, CDR2 YFSETQ, per germline. The CDR3 extends over 15 amino acids. The junction had 6 bases not matched to a gene; V was cut back by 4 bases and J by 4 bases. The CDR3 DNA is TGCGCCAGCAGCGTCCTAGCGGGGTCGTACAATGAGCAGTTCTTC. This codes for CASSVLAGSYNEQFF.

This sequence joins TRBV27 and TRBJ2-4; 11 bases map to TRBD2. The CDR3 contains 16 residues. Per germline, CDR1 MNHEY and CDR2 SMNVEV (reference sequence). V shed 5 bases, J shed 6 bases, and the junction held 9 bases outside the gene matches. CDR3 in DNA: TGTGCCAGCAGTGCTCCGCTAGCGGGGGGCCTAAACATTCAGTACTTC. Amino acids: CASSAPLAGGLNIQYF.

V is TRBV19 and J is TRBJ1-2; TRBD1 matches 10 bases. Germline CDR1 LNHDA, CDR2 SQIVND (reference sequence). Trimming removed 5 bases from V and 2 bases from J; junction bases left unmatched: 5. The CDR3 is made up of 15 amino acids. The CDR3 region has the DNA TGTGCCAGTAGTGTTCCGGGACAGGGGAACTATGGCTACACCTTC. Translated: CASSVPGQGNYGYTF.